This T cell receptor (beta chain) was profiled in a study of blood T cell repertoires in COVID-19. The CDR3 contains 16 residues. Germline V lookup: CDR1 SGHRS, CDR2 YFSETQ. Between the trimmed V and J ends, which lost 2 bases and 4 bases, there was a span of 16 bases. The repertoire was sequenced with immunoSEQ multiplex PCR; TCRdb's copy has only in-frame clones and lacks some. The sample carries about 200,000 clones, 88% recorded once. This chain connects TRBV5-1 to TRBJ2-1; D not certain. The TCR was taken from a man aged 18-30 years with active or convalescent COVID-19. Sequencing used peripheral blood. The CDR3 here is CASSFEVQSPYNEQFF. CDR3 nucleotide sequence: TGCGCCAGCAGCTTCGAAGTGCAGTCTCCTTACAATGAGCAGTTCTTC.